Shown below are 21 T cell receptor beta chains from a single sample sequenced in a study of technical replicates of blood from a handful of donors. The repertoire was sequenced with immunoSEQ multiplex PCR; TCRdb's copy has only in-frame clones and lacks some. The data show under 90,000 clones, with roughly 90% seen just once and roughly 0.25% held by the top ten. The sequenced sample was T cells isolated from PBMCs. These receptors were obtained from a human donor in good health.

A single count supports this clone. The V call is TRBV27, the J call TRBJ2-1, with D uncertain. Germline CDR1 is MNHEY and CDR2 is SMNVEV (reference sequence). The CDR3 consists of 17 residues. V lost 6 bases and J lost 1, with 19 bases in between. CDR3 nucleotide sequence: TGTGCCAGCAGACCCCACCGATCAGGAAGGTCCTACAATGAGCAGTTCTTC. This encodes CASRPHRSGRSYNEQFF.

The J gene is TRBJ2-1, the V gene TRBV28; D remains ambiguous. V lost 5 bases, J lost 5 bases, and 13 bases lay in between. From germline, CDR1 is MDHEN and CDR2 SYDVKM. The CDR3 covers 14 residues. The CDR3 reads CASSINPLNNEQFF. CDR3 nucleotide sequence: TGTGCCAGCAGTATTAACCCCCTAAACAATGAGCAGTTCTTC.

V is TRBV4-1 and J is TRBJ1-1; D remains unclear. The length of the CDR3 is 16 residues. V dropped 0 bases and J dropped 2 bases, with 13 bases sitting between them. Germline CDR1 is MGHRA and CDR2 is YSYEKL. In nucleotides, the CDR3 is TGCGCCAGCAGCCAAGACCCGTACCGCGTAAACACTGAAGCTTTCTTT. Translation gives CASSQDPYRVNTEAFF.

Here the CDR3 DNA reads TGTGCCAGTAGTATAGGACAGGGTGGAACAGATACGCAGTATTTT. This gives the protein CASSIGQGGTDTQYF. The rearrangement joins TRBV19 to TRBJ2-3, with 7 bases lining up with TRBD1. This CDR3 has 15 residues. Germline V gene sequence: CDR1 LNHDA, CDR2 SQIVND (reference sequence). The ends lost 1 base at V and 3 bases at J; junction bases unmatched: 4.

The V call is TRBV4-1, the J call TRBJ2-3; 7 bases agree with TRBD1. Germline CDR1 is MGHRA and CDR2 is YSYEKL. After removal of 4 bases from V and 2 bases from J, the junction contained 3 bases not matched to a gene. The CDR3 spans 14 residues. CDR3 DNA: TGCGCCAGCAGCCTACAGGGGAACACAGATACGCAGTATTTT. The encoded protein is CASSLQGNTDTQYF.

The CDR3 sequence: CASSLGPLMGSPNTEAFF. The CDR3 nucleotides read TGTGCCAGCAGCTTGGGGCCCTTGATGGGCTCCCCTAACACTGAAGCTTTCTTT. The V call is TRBV7-9, the J call TRBJ1-1, with a possible D match to TRBD1 (5 bases). Germline V gene lookup returns CDR1 SEHNR and CDR2 FQNEAQ (reference sequence). This CDR3 contains 18 residues. V dropped 3 bases and J dropped 2 bases, with 22 bases sitting between them. Supplemented by reference TRBV7-9 and TRBJ1-1, the full variable domain reads DTGVSQNPRHKITKRGQNVTFRCDPISEHNRLYWYRQTLGQGPEFLTYFQNEAQLEKSRLLSDRFSAERPKGSFSTLEIQRTEQGDSAMYLCASSLGPLMGSPNTEAFFGQGTRLTVV.

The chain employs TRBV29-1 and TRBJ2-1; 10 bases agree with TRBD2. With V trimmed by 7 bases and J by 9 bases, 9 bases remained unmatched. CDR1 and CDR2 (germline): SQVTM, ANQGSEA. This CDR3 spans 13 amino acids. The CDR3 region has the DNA TGCAGCGAAATGAGCGGGAGGGCCGGTGAGCAGTTCTTC. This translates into CSEMSGRAGEQFF.

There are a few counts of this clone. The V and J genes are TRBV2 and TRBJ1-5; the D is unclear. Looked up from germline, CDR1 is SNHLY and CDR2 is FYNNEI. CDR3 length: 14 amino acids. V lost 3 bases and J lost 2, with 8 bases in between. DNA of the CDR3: TGTGCCAGCAGTGATCGAACAGGCAATCAGCCCCAGCATTTT. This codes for CASSDRTGNQPQHF.

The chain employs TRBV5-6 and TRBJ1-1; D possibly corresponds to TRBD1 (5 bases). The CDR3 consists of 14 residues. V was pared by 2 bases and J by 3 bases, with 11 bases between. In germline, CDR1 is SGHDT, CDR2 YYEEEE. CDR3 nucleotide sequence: TGTGCCAGCAGCTTTGGCCGGGGGGACACTGAAGCTTTCTTT. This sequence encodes CASSFGRGDTEAFF.

The CDR3 DNA is TGTGCCAGCAGTTTAGGGGGACAGGGGAACACTGAAGCTTTCTTT. Residues: CASSLGGQGNTEAFF. The chain carries TRBV28 and TRBJ1-1; 9 bases are a match to TRBD1. Trimming removed 2 bases from V and 1 base from J; junction bases left unmatched: 2. The CDR3 extends over 15 amino acids. CDR1 and CDR2 from the germline V gene are MDHEN and SYDVKM.

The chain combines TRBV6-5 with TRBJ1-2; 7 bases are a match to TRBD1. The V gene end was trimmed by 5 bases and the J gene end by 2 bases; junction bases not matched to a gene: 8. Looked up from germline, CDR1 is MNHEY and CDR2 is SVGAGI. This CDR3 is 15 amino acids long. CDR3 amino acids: CASSARTGGNYGYTF. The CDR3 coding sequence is TGTGCCAGCAGTGCCCGGACAGGCGGAAACTATGGCTACACCTTC.

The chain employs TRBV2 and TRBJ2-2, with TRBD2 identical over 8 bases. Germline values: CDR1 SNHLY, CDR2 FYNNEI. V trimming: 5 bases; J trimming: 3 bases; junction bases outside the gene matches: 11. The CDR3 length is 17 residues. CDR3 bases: TGTGCCAGCAGTCCGATAGCGGGGTGGGGAGACACCGGGGAGCTGTTTTTT. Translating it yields CASSPIAGWGDTGELFF. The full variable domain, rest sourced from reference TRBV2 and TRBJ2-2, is EPEVTQTPSHQVTQMGQEVILRCVPISNHLYFYWYRQILGQKVEFLVSFYNNEISEKSEIFDDQFSVERPDGSNFTLKIRSTKLEDSAMYFCASSPIAGWGDTGELFFGEGSRLTVL.

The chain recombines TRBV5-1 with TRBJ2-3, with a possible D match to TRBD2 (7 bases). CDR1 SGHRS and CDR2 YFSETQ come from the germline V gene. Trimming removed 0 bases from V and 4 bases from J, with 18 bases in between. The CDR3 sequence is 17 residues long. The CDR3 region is CASSLASTGRVADTQYF. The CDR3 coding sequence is TGCGCCAGCAGCTTGGCCAGTACAGGGAGGGTGGCAGATACGCAGTATTTT. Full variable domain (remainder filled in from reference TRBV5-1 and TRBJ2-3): KAGVTQTPRYLIKTRGQQVTLSCSPISGHRSVSWYQQTPGQGLQFLFEYFSETQRNKGNFPGRFSGRQFSNSRSEMNVSTLELGDSALYLCASSLASTGRVADTQYFGPGTRLTVL.

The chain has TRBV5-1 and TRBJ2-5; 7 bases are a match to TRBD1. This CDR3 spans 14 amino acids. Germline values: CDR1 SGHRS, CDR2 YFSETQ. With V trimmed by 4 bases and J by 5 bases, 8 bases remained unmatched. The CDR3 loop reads CASSVRQGEETQYF. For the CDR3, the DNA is TGCGCCAGCAGCGTCCGACAGGGAGAGGAGACCCAGTACTTC.

CDR3 nucleotide sequence: TGTGCCAGCAGTTTATCGTGGAGAGAGACCCAGTACTTC. It specifies CASSLSWRETQYF. This chain connects TRBV27 to TRBJ2-5; D is uncertain. Deletions cut 0 bases from V and 4 bases from J, with 6 bases between. The V gene's germline CDR1 is MNHEY and CDR2 SMNVEV (reference sequence). The CDR3 has 13 residues.

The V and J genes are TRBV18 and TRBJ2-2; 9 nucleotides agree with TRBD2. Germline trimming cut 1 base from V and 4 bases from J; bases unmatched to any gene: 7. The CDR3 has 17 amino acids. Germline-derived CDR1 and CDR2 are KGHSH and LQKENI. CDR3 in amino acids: CASSPRRAGGSTGELFF. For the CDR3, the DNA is TGTGCCAGCTCACCACGCAGAGCGGGGGGATCCACCGGGGAGCTGTTTTTT.

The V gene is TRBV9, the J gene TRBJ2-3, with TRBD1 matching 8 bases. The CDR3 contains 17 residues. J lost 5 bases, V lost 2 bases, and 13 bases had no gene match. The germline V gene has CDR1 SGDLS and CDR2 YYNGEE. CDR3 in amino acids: CASSVSIGTGAIDTQYF. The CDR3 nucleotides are TGTGCCAGCAGCGTGTCAATAGGGACAGGAGCAATAGATACGCAGTATTTT.

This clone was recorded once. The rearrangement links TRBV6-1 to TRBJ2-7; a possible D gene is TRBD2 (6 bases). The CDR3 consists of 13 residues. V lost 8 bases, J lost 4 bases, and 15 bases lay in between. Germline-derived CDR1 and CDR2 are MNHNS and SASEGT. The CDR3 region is CASGPLGGYEQYF. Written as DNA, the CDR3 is TGTGCCAGCGGTCCGCTGGGAGGTTACGAGCAGTACTTC.

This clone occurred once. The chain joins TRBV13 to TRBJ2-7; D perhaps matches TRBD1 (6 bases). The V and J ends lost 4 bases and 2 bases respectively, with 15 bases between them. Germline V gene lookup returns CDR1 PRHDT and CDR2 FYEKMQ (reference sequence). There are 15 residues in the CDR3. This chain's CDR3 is CASSSNFKGAYEQYF. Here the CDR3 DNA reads TGTGCCAGCAGCTCGAATTTCAAGGGGGCCTACGAGCAGTACTTC.

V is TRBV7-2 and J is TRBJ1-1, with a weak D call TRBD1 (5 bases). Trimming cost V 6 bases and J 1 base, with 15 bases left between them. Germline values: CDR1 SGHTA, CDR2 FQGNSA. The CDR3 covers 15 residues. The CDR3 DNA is TGTGCCAGCAGTTTAAAAGACAGCGCGAACACTGAAGCTTTCTTT. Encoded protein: CASSLKDSANTEAFF.

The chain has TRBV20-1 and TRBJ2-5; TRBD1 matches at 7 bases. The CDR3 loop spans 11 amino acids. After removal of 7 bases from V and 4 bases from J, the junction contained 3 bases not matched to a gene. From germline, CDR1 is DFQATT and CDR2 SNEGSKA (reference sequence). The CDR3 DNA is TGCAGTGGCGCAGGGGGAGAGACCCAGTACTTC. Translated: CSGAGGETQYF.